A single sample gave rise to the 19 T cell receptor beta chains below, sequenced in a study of neurological immune-mediated disorders. TCRdb re-derived calls from the 5' RACE reads in MiXCR, one entry per CDR3 protein. The table has 100,000 or so distinct CDR3 sequences, approximately 3.3% seen once. What was sequenced was PBMCs. All receptors come from a young woman with multiple sclerosis.

This clonotype was counted at least ten times. The chain has TRBV20-1 and TRBJ2-3; D remains unclear. The V end was cut by 3 bases, the J end by 6 bases, with 13 bases between. Germline V gene sequence: CDR1 DFQATT, CDR2 SNEGSKA (reference sequence). The CDR3 sequence is 13 residues long. In DNA form, the CDR3 reads TGCAGTGCTAGCCCCAACCTGGGCGATACGCAGTATTTT. It codes for CSASPNLGDTQYF.

This clonotype was picked up many times. This chain connects TRBV20-1 to TRBJ2-1; D not certain. CDR1 DFQATT and CDR2 SNEGSKA come from the germline V gene (reference sequence). The CDR3 is 12 amino acids. V gave up 6 bases and J gave up 9 bases, with 15 bases separating them. The DNA for the CDR3 is TGCAGTGCCGACTCATACCAGGTTGAGCAGTTCTTC. This codes for CSADSYQVEQFF.

Ten or more counts support this clonotype. The chain has TRBV27 and TRBJ2-7; no reliable D call. V was clipped by 6 bases and J by 0 bases, with 12 bases between them. Per germline, CDR1 MNHEY and CDR2 SMNVEV (reference sequence). The CDR3 runs to 14 residues. This CDR3 is CASRPLGLSYEQYF. The DNA for the CDR3 is TGTGCCAGCAGGCCCCTAGGGCTCTCCTACGAGCAGTACTTC.

This clonotype has at least ten counts. The chain is built from TRBV6-5 and TRBJ2-7; D is perhaps TRBD2 (5 bases). The CDR3 sequence is 10 residues long. V shed 11 bases and J shed 6 bases, with 11 bases lying between them. From germline, CDR1 is MNHEY and CDR2 SVGAGI. The CDR3 sequence: CAQRPLEQYF. The DNA for the CDR3 is TGTGCCCAGCGGCCACTCGAGCAGTACTTC.

The table lists this clonotype with many counts. The chain links TRBV5-6 to TRBJ1-2; possible D gene TRBD1, 6 bases. CDR1 SGHDT and CDR2 YYEEEE come from the germline V gene. This CDR3 spans 15 amino acids. Trimming pared 0 bases from V and 1 base from J, leaving 10 bases between. DNA of the CDR3: TGTGCCAGCAGCTTGGTGGGACATCTTAACTATGGCTACACCTTC. The encoded protein is CASSLVGHLNYGYTF.

This clonotype was seen only a few times. The V call is TRBV2, the J call TRBJ2-5, with D uncertain. The germline V and J ends were trimmed by 1 base and 1 base, with 4 bases remaining between them. Germline values: CDR1 SNHLY, CDR2 FYNNEI. This CDR3 contains 13 residues. In nucleotides, the CDR3 is TGTGCCAGCAGTGAAGTTTTCCAAGAGACCCAGTACTTC. Residues: CASSEVFQETQYF.

This clonotype has a handful of counts. The rearrangement links TRBV3-1 to TRBJ2-2, with unresolved D. This CDR3 has 13 amino acids. Deletions cut 4 bases from V and 8 bases from J, with 11 bases between. Germline V lookup: CDR1 LGHDT, CDR2 YNNKEL (reference sequence). As DNA, the CDR3 is TGTGCCAGCAGCCGCGACCCGAGGGGGGAGCTGTTTTTT. Amino acids: CASSRDPRGELFF.

At least ten counts were recorded for this clonotype. This chain uses TRBV7-2 with TRBJ2-1; D possibly matches TRBD1 or TRBD2 (5 bases each). This CDR3 spans 14 amino acids. Germline CDR1 reads SGHTA; CDR2 reads FQGNSA. The V gene lost 5 bases and the J gene lost 2 bases, with 10 bases spanning the gap. The CDR3 DNA reads as TGTGCCAGCAGCACCCGGGGCCCCTACAATGAGCAGTTCTTC. It translates to CASSTRGPYNEQFF.

This clonotype appeared many times. The chain uses TRBV5-1 and TRBJ2-2; D is possibly TRBD1 or TRBD2 (5 bases each). Germline loops: CDR1 SGHRS, CDR2 YFSETQ. The CDR3 is 14 amino acids. V was trimmed by 4 bases and J by 2 bases, leaving 9 bases between them. The CDR3 is CASSPGPNTGELFF. The CDR3 DNA reads as TGCGCCAGCAGCCCGGGGCCTAACACCGGGGAGCTGTTTTTT.

This clonotype has at least ten counts. This chain uses TRBV7-6 with TRBJ2-2; 11 bases map to TRBD2. Trimming at V came to 6 bases and at J to 1 base, leaving 4 bases not matched to a gene. Looked up from germline, CDR1 is SGHVS and CDR2 is FNYEAQ. The CDR3 spans 16 residues. This CDR3 reads CASRPLAGGNTGELFF. CDR3 in DNA: TGTGCCAGCAGACCCCTAGCGGGAGGGAACACCGGGGAGCTGTTTTTT. The entire variable domain, with the rest obtained from reference TRBV7-6 and TRBJ2-2, is as follows: GAGVSQSPRYKVTKRGQDVALRCDPISGHVSLYWYRQALGQGPEFLTYFNYEAQQDKSGLPNDRFSAERPEGSISTLTIQRTEQRDSAMYRCASRPLAGGNTGELFFGEGSRLTVL.

This clonotype was picked up many times. The chain has TRBV7-2 and TRBJ2-7; 10 bases fit TRBD1. There are 16 residues in the CDR3. The V and J ends lost 0 bases and 7 bases, in that order; junction bases with no gene match: 9. CDR1 is SGHTA and CDR2 is FQGNSA in the germline V gene. The CDR3, as DNA: TGTGCCAGCAGCTTAGCCGTGACAGGGGGCATTGTGGAGCAGTACTTC. Translated, it gives CASSLAVTGGIVEQYF.

This clonotype has at least ten counts. This sequence joins TRBV19 and TRBJ2-7; a possible D gene is TRBD1 (5 bases). The V and J ends lost 3 bases and 5 bases respectively, with 14 bases between them. The CDR3 is made up of 14 amino acids. The V gene's germline CDR1 is LNHDA and CDR2 SQIVND (reference sequence). As DNA, the CDR3 is TGTGCCAGTAGTATTACAGGAATACTCAACGAGCAGTACTTC. Encoded protein: CASSITGILNEQYF.

This clonotype was observed many times. J is TRBJ2-7 and V is TRBV6-4, with 9 bases aligning to TRBD1. Germline loops: CDR1 MRHNA, CDR2 SNTAGT. The J segment lost 6 bases and the V segment lost 2 bases, leaving 17 bases of the junction unmatched. The CDR3 sequence is 18 residues long. CDR3 in DNA: TGTGCCAGCAGTGACCATGGTAATAGGGACAGGGTCTTTAGCGAGCAGTACTTC. It is translated as CASSDHGNRDRVFSEQYF.

Of note for this clonotype: Possible read error: a much larger clone is one base away. Since the CDR3 does not end with the conserved phenylalanine or tryptophan, this likely comes from a read error. The chain employs TRBV12-3 or TRBV12-4 and TRBJ1-1; TRBD1 matches 7 bases. The CDR3 runs to 12 residues. V was pared by 5 bases and J by 4 bases, with 1 base of the junction left unmatched. The CDR3 sequence is CASSRGPTEAFC. DNA for the CDR3: TGTGCCAGCAGTAGGGGGCCCACTGAAGCTTTCTGT.

This clonotype was seen at least ten times. V is TRBV6-5 and J is TRBJ1-3, with TRBD1 matching 7 bases. The CDR3 is 14 residues long. Trimming took 5 bases from V and 4 from J; bases not matched to a gene: 5. Germline V gives CDR1 MNHEY, CDR2 SVGAGI. CDR3 sequence: CASSTTGPGNTIYF. CDR3 in DNA: TGTGCCAGCAGTACGACAGGGCCGGGAAACACCATATATTTT.

A few counts support this clonotype. This chain uses TRBV12-3 or TRBV12-4 with TRBJ2-7; unclear D gene. The CDR3 contains 14 residues. Trimming left V 5 bases short and J 3 bases short, with 14 bases between. The CDR3 DNA reads TGTGCCAGCAGTCAATCGGACGGAAACTACGAGCAGTACTTC. This encodes CASSQSDGNYEQYF.

This clonotype occurred many times. The chain carries TRBV6-1 and TRBJ1-1; D is ambiguous. Germline CDR1 and CDR2: MNHNS and SASEGT. There are 13 residues in the CDR3. V lost 3 bases to trimming and J lost 5 bases, with 10 bases between them. The CDR3 nucleotides are TGTGCCAGCAGTGATCTGGGGAGGACTGAAGCTTTCTTT. This encodes CASSDLGRTEAFF.

Many counts were recorded for this clonotype. This chain uses TRBV7-8 with TRBJ2-3; a weak D match, TRBD1 (6 bases). Germline CDR1 reads SGHVS; CDR2 reads FQNEAQ. Trimming pared 5 bases from V and 0 bases from J, leaving 12 bases between. This CDR3 contains 15 residues. In DNA, the CDR3 is TGTGCCAGCAGCCCCCGGACAGCTAGCACAGATACGCAGTATTTT. Protein sequence: CASSPRTASTDTQYF.

This clonotype was counted ten times or more. The chain recombines TRBV15 with TRBJ2-6, with D unclear. V lost 4 bases to trimming and J lost 2 bases, with 9 bases between them. CDR3 length: 15 residues. Per germline, CDR1 LNHNV and CDR2 YYDKDF (reference sequence). DNA for the CDR3: TGTGCCACCAGCATCCAATCCCCTGGGGCCAACGTCCTGACTTTC. Amino acids: CATSIQSPGANVLTF.